The clone carrying this TCR beta chain was counted only a few times. Its antigen remains unidentified. This entry belongs to a study of vaccination and CD4 T cells after COVID-19. Sequence data for DNA of cultured CD4+ T cells were generated by the Oncomine TCR Beta short-read assay. TCRdb fed the PCR reads into MiXCR, producing one record per CDR3 protein. The sample lists several thousand distinct CDR3 sequences, 50% to 60% seen once, with roughly 25% in the top ten. Noted treatment: approximately 11-day PBMC culture with coronavirus spike peptide pools or control peptides (ViraFEST assay). Sequencing was done on a sample of CD4+ T cells from blood, cultured in vitro. The TCR originated in a human donor who had recovered from COVID-19.

The CDR3 reads CSANGASGGETQYF. CDR3 DNA: TGCAGTGCTAACGGGGCTAGCGGTGGGGAGACCCAGTACTTC. The rearrangement links TRBV20-1 to TRBJ2-5, with 7 bases lining up with TRBD2. The J segment lost 5 bases and the V segment lost 4 bases, leaving 10 bases of the junction unmatched. Germline loops: CDR1 DFQATT, CDR2 SNEGSKA (reference sequence). The CDR3 is made up of 14 amino acids.